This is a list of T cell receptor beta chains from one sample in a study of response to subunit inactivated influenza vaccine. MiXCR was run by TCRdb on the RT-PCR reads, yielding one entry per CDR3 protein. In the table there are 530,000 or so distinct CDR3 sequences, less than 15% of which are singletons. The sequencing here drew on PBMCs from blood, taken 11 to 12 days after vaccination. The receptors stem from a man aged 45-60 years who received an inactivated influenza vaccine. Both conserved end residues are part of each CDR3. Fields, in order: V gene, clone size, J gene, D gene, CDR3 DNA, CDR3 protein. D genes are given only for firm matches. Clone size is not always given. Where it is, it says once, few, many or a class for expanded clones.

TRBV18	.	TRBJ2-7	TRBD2	TGTGCCAGCTCACCAAAGGGGGTCGGGACTAGCGGGATGTACTCCTACGAGCAGTACTTC	CASSPKGVGTSGMYSYEQYF
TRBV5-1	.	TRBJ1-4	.	TGCGCCAGCAGTGAAGTCTCAGGGGATCGCGAAAAACTGTTTTTT	CASSEVSGDREKLFF
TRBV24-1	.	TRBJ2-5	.	TGTGCCACCAGTGCATCATGGGAAGAGACCCAGTACTTC	CATSASWEETQYF
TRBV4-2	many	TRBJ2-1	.	TGTGCCAGCAGCCAAGGGGGCAATGAGCAGTTCTTC	CASSQGGNEQFF
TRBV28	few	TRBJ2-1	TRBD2	TGTGCCAGCAGTTCCTCAGCGGGGGCCGTCTACAATGAGCAGTTCTTC	CASSSSAGAVYNEQFF
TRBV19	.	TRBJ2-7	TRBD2	TGTGCCAGTAGCCCCGACTCCGGGGGGAAGTACGAGCAGTACTTC	CASSPDSGGKYEQYF
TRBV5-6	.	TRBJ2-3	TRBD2	TGTGCCAGCAGCTGGGGAGCGGGAGCAAGCACAGATACGCAGTATTTT	CASSWGAGASTDTQYF
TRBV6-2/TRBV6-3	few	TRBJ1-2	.	TGTGCCAGCACGATCACTCCGGACTATGGCTACACCTTC	CASTITPDYGYTF
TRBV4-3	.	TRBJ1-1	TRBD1	TGCGCCAGAAGCCAATTCCGGACAGGGGACACTGAAGCTTTCTTT	CARSQFRTGDTEAFF
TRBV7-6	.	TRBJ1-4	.	TGTGCCAGCAGCCATGACAGAACTAATGAAAAACTGTTTTTT	CASSHDRTNEKLFF
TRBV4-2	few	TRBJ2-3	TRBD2	TGTGCCAGCAGCCAAGGACTAGCGGGGCCTGTGTATTTT	CASSQGLAGPVYF
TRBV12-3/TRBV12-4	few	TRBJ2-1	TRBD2	TGTGCCAGCGGGCGGGGGGGGTATTCCTACAATGAGCAGTTCTTC	CASGRGGYSYNEQFF
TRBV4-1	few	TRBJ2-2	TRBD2	TGCGCCAGCAGCCAACTCAGGTTCGGGACTAGCGGGAGGTGGAACACCGGGGAGCTGTTTTTT	CASSQLRFGTSGRWNTGELFF
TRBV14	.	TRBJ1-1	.	TGTGCCAGCAGCCAAAACGTCCAGGCACCAGGGGCTTTCTTT	CASSQNVQAPGAFF
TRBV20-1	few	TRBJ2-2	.	TGCAGTGCTAGTAGTGGCCGGTGGGGTGCCGGGGAGCTGTTTTTT	CSASSGRWGAGELFF
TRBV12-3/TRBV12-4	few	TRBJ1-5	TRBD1	TGTGCCAGCAGCCGGGACAGGGGTTCTGGCAATCAGCCCCAGCATTTT	CASSRDRGSGNQPQHF
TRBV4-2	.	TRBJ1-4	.	TGTGCCAGCAGCCAAGGGACGGTTAACCCTCCCCCCCTTAATGAAAAACTGTTTTTT	CASSQGTVNPPPLNEKLFF
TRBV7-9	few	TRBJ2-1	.	TGTGCCAGCAGCTTAGGGACTAACGGAAACAATGAGCAGTTCTTC	CASSLGTNGNNEQFF
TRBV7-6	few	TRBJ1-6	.	TGTGCCAGCAGCTCCGGAGGCGCTTCACCCCTCCACTTT	CASSSGGASPLHF
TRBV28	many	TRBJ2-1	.	TGTGCCAGCAGTTTAGGGGGGCCTTTGAATGAGCAGTTCTTC	CASSLGGPLNEQFF
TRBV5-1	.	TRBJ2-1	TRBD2	TGCGCCAGCAGCGGACTAGCGGGAGCCCGCAATGAGCAGTTCTTC	CASSGLAGARNEQFF
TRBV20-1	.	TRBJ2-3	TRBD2	TGCAGCGCGCCGGGACTAGCGATAACAGATACGCAGTATTTT	CSAPGLAITDTQYF
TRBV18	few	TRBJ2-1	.	TGTGCCAGCTCACCGGCGGTCTACAATGAGCAGTTCTTC	CASSPAVYNEQFF
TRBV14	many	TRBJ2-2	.	TGTGCCAGCAGCCAAGATCGGGCAGGGGCTCGGTACACCGGGGAGCTGTTTTTT	CASSQDRAGARYTGELFF
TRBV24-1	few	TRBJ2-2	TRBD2	TGTGCCACCAGTGAGACGGGGGGGACCGGGGAGCTGTTTTTT	CATSETGGTGELFF
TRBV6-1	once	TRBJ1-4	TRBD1	TGTGCCAGCAGCGAACCCGGGACAGGTGAAAAACTGTTTTTT	CASSEPGTGEKLFF
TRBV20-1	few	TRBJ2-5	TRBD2	TGCAGTGCGCAACCGACTAGCGGACACCAAGAGACCCAGTACTTC	CSAQPTSGHQETQYF
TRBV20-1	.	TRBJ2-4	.	TGCAGTGCTAGAGATTGGGTTGACAAAAACATTCAGTACTTC	CSARDWVDKNIQYF
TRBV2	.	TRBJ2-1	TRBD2	TGTGCCAGCAACCGACTAGCGGGAGGGAGTTATGAGCAGTTCTTC	CASNRLAGGSYEQFF
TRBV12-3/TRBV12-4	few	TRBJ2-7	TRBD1	TGTGCCAGCAGTTTCGGGACAGTTACCTACGAGCAGTACTTC	CASSFGTVTYEQYF
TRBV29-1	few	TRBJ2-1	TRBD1	TGCAGCGTTCGGGACAGGGGGCAAAATGAGCAGTTCTTC	CSVRDRGQNEQFF
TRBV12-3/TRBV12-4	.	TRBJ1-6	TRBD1	TGTGCCAGCGGTTTAGCCGCCCAACGGACAGGACGGCTCCACTTT	CASGLAAQRTGRLHF
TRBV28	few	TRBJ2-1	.	TGTGCCAGCAGTTTAAGATCCCAGCGGCTTAACAATGAGCAGTTCTTC	CASSLRSQRLNNEQFF
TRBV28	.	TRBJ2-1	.	TGTGCCAGCAGTTTATTAATCCCGGATAATATCGATGAGCAGTTCTTC	CASSLLIPDNIDEQFF
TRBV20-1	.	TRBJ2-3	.	TGCAGTGCCAGGGGACCGGCCAACGCAGATACGCAGTATTTT	CSARGPANADTQYF
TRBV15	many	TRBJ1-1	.	TGTGCCACCAGCAGCTTAAACACTGAAGCTTTCTTT	CATSSLNTEAFF
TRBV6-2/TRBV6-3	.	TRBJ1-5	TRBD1	TGTGCCAGCAGCCTACTCGGGACAGGGTTGAAGCCCCAGCATTTT	CASSLLGTGLKPQHF
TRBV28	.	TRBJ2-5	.	TGTGCCAGCAGCGATCCGGGACTGCCAGCGCGGACCCAGTACTTC	CASSDPGLPARTQYF
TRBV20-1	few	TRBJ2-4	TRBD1	TGCAGTGCCCCCGACAGGGTTGCCAAAAACATTCAGTACTTC	CSAPDRVAKNIQYF
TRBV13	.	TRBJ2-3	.	TGTGCCAGCAGACGACTAGGTCAGAGCACAGATACGCAGTATTTT	CASRRLGQSTDTQYF
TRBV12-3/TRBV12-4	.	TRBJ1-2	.	TGTGCCAGCAGTTTAGCGCAAAATAGGGACTACACCTTC	CASSLAQNRDYTF
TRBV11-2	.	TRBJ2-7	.	TGTGCCAGCAGCTTAGCGGCGACTGGGACCTACGAGCAGTACTTC	CASSLAATGTYEQYF
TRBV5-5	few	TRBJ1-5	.	TGTGCCAGCAGCTCCGCAGGGCCAGTTAGTCAGCCCCAGCATTTT	CASSSAGPVSQPQHF
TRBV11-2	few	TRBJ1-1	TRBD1	TGTGCCAGCAGCAACGGACAGGGGGTTTTCATGAACACTGAAGCTTTCTTT	CASSNGQGVFMNTEAFF
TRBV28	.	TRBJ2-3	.	TGTGCCAGCAGTTTTGTAGGGGACAGCACAGATACGCAGTATTTT	CASSFVGDSTDTQYF
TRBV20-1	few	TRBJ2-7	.	TGCAGTGCAAGCTGGACAACAACCTACGAGCAGTACTTC	CSASWTTTYEQYF
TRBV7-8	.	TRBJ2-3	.	TGTGCCAGCAGCTTACGCCCAGGGACTCCAACCTTCACAGATACGCAGTATTTT	CASSLRPGTPTFTDTQYF